What follows describes a single T cell receptor (beta chain). Its specificity is not known. The CDR3 is made up of 17 amino acids. J gave up 3 bases and V 0 bases, and 7 bases lay outside the gene matches. CDR1 is SGHRS and CDR2 is YFSETQ in the germline V gene. This sample is part of a study of shared clonotypes between healthy human individuals. Study-wide findings and caveats: Around 5% was the fraction of naive CD4 clonotypes found shared across a handful of donors. On the whole, naive subsets had larger estimated richness than memory subsets had.

Clones were read by immunoSEQ multiplex PCR, and TCRdb kept only the in-frame ones, dropping some. The sample carries about 2.4 million clones, approximately 93% recorded once. The chain combines TRBV5-1 with TRBJ2-1; 9 bases are a match to TRBD1. This TCR was recovered from a man aged 18 to 35 in good health. Some clones in this sample may be carry-over from other donors' samples. Sequenced input: naive CD4+ T cells from PBMCs. The subset: CD45RA+ positively selected. CDR3: CASSLVSGTGRYNEQFF. The CDR3 region has the DNA TGCGCCAGCAGCTTGGTTTCGGGGACAGGGCGCTACAATGAGCAGTTCTTC.